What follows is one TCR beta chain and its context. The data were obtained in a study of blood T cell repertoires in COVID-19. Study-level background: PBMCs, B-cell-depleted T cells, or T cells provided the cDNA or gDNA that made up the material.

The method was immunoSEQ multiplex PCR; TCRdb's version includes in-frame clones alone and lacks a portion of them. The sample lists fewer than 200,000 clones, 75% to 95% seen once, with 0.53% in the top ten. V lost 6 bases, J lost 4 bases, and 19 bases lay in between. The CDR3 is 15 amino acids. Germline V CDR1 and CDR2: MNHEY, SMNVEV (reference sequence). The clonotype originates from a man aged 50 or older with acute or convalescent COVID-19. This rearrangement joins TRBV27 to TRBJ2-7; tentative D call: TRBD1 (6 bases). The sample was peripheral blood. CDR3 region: CASSRSRDTAYEQYF. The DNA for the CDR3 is TGTGCCAGCAGCAGATCCCGGGACACCGCGTACGAGCAGTACTTC.